This T cell receptor beta chain was sequenced for a study of blood T cell repertoires in COVID-19. Study background: COVID-19 samples collected from the United States, Italy and Spain covered acute and convalescent phases. The cDNA or gDNA used as material had been derived from T cells, B-cell-depleted T cells, or PBMCs.

Authors' processing steps: Amplification with reference gene primers provided the estimates of nucleated cell counts. The method was immunoSEQ multiplex PCR; TCRdb's version includes in-frame clones alone and lacks a portion of them. V and J calls and clone size are copied from that table; D and trimming were computed from the DNA. This table holds some 58,000 clones, about 81% found once. Patients at the Seattle site were enrolled during active infection and followed longitudinally. The sequencing sample was made of peripheral blood. This clonotype was obtained from a man aged 55 to 70 with COVID-19, enrolled during active disease.

In nucleotides, the CDR3 is TGTGCCAGCAGTCCCAGACAGGGCGGTGAAGCTTTCTTT. This translates into CASSPRQGGEAFF. The chain couples TRBV6-5 to TRBJ1-1; 7 nucleotides agree with TRBD1. The CDR3 is 13 amino acids. Losses at the gene ends were 5 bases for V and 7 bases for J; bases not matched to a gene: 7. Per germline, CDR1 MNHEY and CDR2 SVGAGI.